The rows below give T cell receptor beta chains drawn from one sample of a study of cytomegalovirus exposure and HLA in healthy donors. Clones were read by immunoSEQ multiplex PCR, and TCRdb kept only the in-frame ones, dropping some. Altogether under 150,000 clones are present, 80% being singletons, with the ten largest covering just over 1%. The source material was PBMCs. Every receptor here comes from a human donor in good health. The CDR3 runs from the conserved cysteine through the conserved F or W. D genes are given only for firm matches. Clone sizes are given selectively: once, few, many, or a class where the clone is expanded.

clone size	D gene	J gene	V gene	CDR3 protein	CDR3 DNA
-	TRBD2	TRBJ2-3	TRBV7-2	CASSVGTSGSTDTQYF	TGTGCCAGCAGCGTCGGGACTAGCGGAAGCACAGATACGCAGTATTTT
-	TRBD1	TRBJ1-1	TRBV11-2	CASSLWQGAGSTEAFF	TGTGCCAGCAGCTTATGGCAGGGGGCGGGAAGCACTGAAGCTTTCTTT
-	-	TRBJ2-1	TRBV7-2	CASSLSGPYNEQFF	TGTGCCAGCAGCTTATCAGGGCCTTACAATGAGCAGTTCTTC
-	TRBD1	TRBJ2-7	TRBV28	CASREDRDYEQYF	TGTGCCAGCAGAGAGGACAGGGATTACGAGCAGTACTTC
-	-	TRBJ2-1	TRBV4-3	CASSPGAAYNEQFF	TGCGCCAGCAGCCCAGGGGCGGCCTACAATGAGCAGTTCTTC
-	-	TRBJ1-4	TRBV11-2	CASSKMGAHGANEKLFF	TGTGCCAGCAGCAAAATGGGGGCACATGGGGCTAATGAAAAACTGTTTTTT
-	-	TRBJ1-2	TRBV6-1	CASSEAWSREYGYTF	TGTGCCAGCAGTGAAGCCTGGAGCCGGGAGTATGGCTACACCTTC
-	-	TRBJ2-3	TRBV15	CATSRMSEDTQYF	TGTGCCACCAGCAGGATGAGCGAAGATACGCAGTATTTT
-	-	TRBJ1-1	TRBV7-9	CASSLDYQNSEAFF	TGTGCCAGCAGCTTAGATTACCAGAACAGTGAAGCTTTCTTT
-	-	TRBJ1-2	TRBV29-1	CSVGANHYGYTF	TGCAGCGTTGGAGCTAATCACTATGGCTACACCTTC
few	-	TRBJ2-7	TRBV10-3	CAIGGAGYEQYF	TGTGCCATCGGGGGGGCCGGGTACGAGCAGTACTTC
-	-	TRBJ1-1	TRBV7-3	CASSFGGDTEAFF	TGTGCCAGCAGCTTTGGAGGGGACACTGAAGCTTTCTTT
-	-	TRBJ2-2	TRBV7-2	CASSLPPTGELFF	TGTGCCAGCAGCTTACCTCCGACCGGGGAGCTGTTTTTT
-	-	TRBJ1-5	TRBV28	CASSEAGVSNQPQHF	TGTGCCAGCAGTGAAGCCGGAGTTAGCAATCAGCCCCAGCATTTT
-	TRBD1	TRBJ1-1	TRBV6-6	CAGRTGYSEAFF	TGTGCCGGAAGGACAGGGTATTCTGAAGCTTTCTTT
few	-	TRBJ1-2	TRBV6-6	CASSPRAATGGYTF	TGTGCCAGCAGCCCGCGGGCGGCGACGGGCGGCTACACCTTC
-	TRBD1	TRBJ1-4	TRBV18	CASSDDREREKLFF	TGTGCCAGCTCAGACGACAGGGAGAGAGAAAAACTGTTTTTT
-	TRBD1	TRBJ1-5	TRBV5-5	CASSAGQGKNQPQHF	TGTGCCAGCAGCGCGGGACAGGGGAAAAATCAGCCCCAGCATTTT
-	-	TRBJ1-3	TRBV7-6	CASSPGTVSSGNTIYF	TGTGCCAGCAGCCCCGGTACAGTGAGCTCTGGAAACACCATATATTTT
-	-	TRBJ2-7	TRBV4-1	CATAQKQGFYEQYF	TGCGCCACCGCACAGAAACAGGGATTCTACGAGCAGTACTTC
few	TRBD1	TRBJ2-1	TRBV9	CAGSRGPLYNEQFF	TGTGCTGGGTCGAGGGGGCCTCTATACAATGAGCAGTTCTTC
-	-	TRBJ2-5	TRBV28	CASSFVWEETQYF	TGTGCCAGCAGTTTTGTTTGGGAGGAGACCCAGTACTTC
few	-	TRBJ2-1	TRBV4-1	CASSPRGRNEQFF	TGCGCCAGCAGCCCCCGAGGGCGAAATGAGCAGTTCTTC
few	TRBD2	TRBJ2-7	TRBV4-2	CASSGTSGLLLSSYEQYF	TGTGCCAGCAGTGGGACTAGCGGCCTACTCTTGAGCTCCTACGAGCAGTACTTC
-	TRBD2	TRBJ2-4	TRBV28	CASSLGASGDKNIQYF	TGTGCCAGCAGTTTGGGGGCTAGCGGGGACAAAAACATTCAGTACTTC
-	-	TRBJ1-1	TRBV10-2	CASSSTAPNTEAFF	TGCGCCAGCAGTTCGACAGCCCCTAACACTGAAGCTTTCTTT
-	-	TRBJ1-6	TRBV2	CASSETRTNSPLHF	TGTGCCAGCAGTGAGACCAGGACAAATTCACCCCTCCACTTT
once	TRBD1	TRBJ1-6	TRBV7-2	CASSLGQAKGSPLHF	TGTGCCAGCAGCCTGGGACAGGCAAAAGGTTCACCCCTCCACTTT
-	-	TRBJ1-1	TRBV5-4	CASSPAGARTEAFF	TGTGCCAGCAGCCCGGCGGGGGCGCGTACTGAAGCTTTCTTT
-	-	TRBJ2-2	TRBV27	CASSNSENTGELFF	TGTGCCAGCAGTAACAGTGAGAACACCGGGGAGCTGTTTTTT
once	-	TRBJ2-7	TRBV9	CASSVGGGIRGEEQYF	TGTGCCAGCAGCGTAGGTGGAGGGATAAGAGGGGAGGAGCAGTACTTC
-	TRBD2	TRBJ2-7	TRBV9	CASSPHEWRGAKEQYF	TGTGCCAGCAGCCCTCATGAGTGGCGGGGGGCAAAAGAGCAGTACTTC
-	-	TRBJ2-3	TRBV5-8	CASSFARTTDTQYF	TGTGCCAGCAGCTTTGCCAGGACAACAGATACGCAGTATTTT
-	TRBD1	TRBJ2-2	TRBV7-9	CASSLDDRETGELFF	TGTGCCAGCAGCTTAGACGACAGGGAAACCGGGGAGCTGTTTTTT
-	TRBD1	TRBJ2-7	TRBV25-1	CASSEDRPYGQYF	TGTGCCAGCAGTGAGGACAGGCCCTACGGGCAGTACTTC
-	-	TRBJ2-7	TRBV2	CASSETVPSPYF	TGTGCCAGCAGTGAAACGGTCCCGAGCCCCTACTTC
-	TRBD1	TRBJ2-1	TRBV18	CASSLQGARRNEQFF	TGTGCCAGCTCACTTCAGGGGGCGCGACGGAATGAGCAGTTCTTC
-	-	TRBJ1-5	TRBV7-9	CASSSTTGNQPQHF	TGTGCCAGCAGCTCAACAACAGGGAATCAGCCCCAGCATTTT
few	-	TRBJ2-7	TRBV4-1	CASSQDSVIKIASYEQYF	TGCGCCAGCAGCCAAGATAGCGTTATCAAGATAGCTTCCTACGAGCAGTACTTC
-	TRBD1	TRBJ2-5	TRBV29-1	CSVVGTGGETQYF	TGCAGCGTCGTCGGGACAGGTGGAGAGACCCAGTACTTC
few	-	TRBJ1-5	TRBV5-6	CASSLAGQPQHF	TGTGCCAGCAGCTTGGCAGGTCAGCCCCAGCATTTT